This T cell receptor (beta chain) was obtained from a study of regulatory T cells in long-lasting Graves disease. Study details: For a period under 3 months, newly diagnosed Graves' patients had taken antithyroid drugs.

Through Arm-PCR of CDR3 regions and iRepertoire HTBI primers, TCR beta libraries were built. A single record per CDR3 protein comes from TCRdb applying MiXCR to the multiplex PCR reads. This sample yields about 420,000 distinct CDR3 sequences, of which less than 20% are seen a single time; around a quarter belongs to the top ten. Germline values: CDR1 SGHTA, CDR2 FQGNSA. This CDR3 comprises 14 residues. V lost 3 bases to trimming and J lost 3 bases, with 12 bases between them. The sample's time point: newly diagnosed GD, antithyroid drugs for less than 3 months. PBMC RNA served as the TCR library source. In addition, the sample was reused for a study of T cells in Graves' hyperthyroidism and ophthalmopathy.

The clonotype was recovered from a young woman with Graves disease. V and J are TRBV7-2 and TRBJ2-7, with a tentative D call TRBD2 (6 bases). The material sequenced was peripheral blood mononuclear cells (PBMCs), taken at new diagnosis, from a patient treated with antithyroid drugs. DNA of the CDR3: TGTGCCAGCAGCTTGGGCGGGGTCGGCTACGAGCAGTACTTC. Its translation is CASSLGGVGYEQYF.